A selection of T cell receptor beta chains follows, all from one sample in a study of shared clonotypes between healthy human individuals. This table comes from immunoSEQ multiplex PCR, and its TCRdb copy is limited to in-frame clones, with some not included. The data contain roughly 1,500,000 clones, about 98.5% of them seen just once; the ten biggest clones take up roughly 0.36%. Sequences were obtained from naive CD4+ T cells sorted from blood. The receptors were sampled from a man under 40 in good health. Each CDR3 is given with its conserved first and last residue. The D gene is left open where the match is weak. Clone sizes are given selectively: once, few, many, or a class where the clone is expanded.

D: NA; size: once; J: TRBJ1-5; V: TRBV6-5; CDR3: CASSYSRSFRQPQHF; DNA: TGTGCCAGCAGTTACTCGCGCAGTTTTAGGCAGCCCCAGCATTTT
D: TRBD1; size: NA; J: TRBJ2-7; V: TRBV28; CDR3: CASTLGTGIYEQYF; DNA: TGTGCCAGCACCCTGGGGACAGGGATCTACGAGCAGTACTTC
D: TRBD1; size: NA; J: TRBJ2-2; V: TRBV6-6; CDR3: CASSQSRGRNTGELFF; DNA: TGTGCCAGCAGCCAATCCAGGGGGCGGAACACCGGGGAGCTGTTTTTT
D: NA; size: NA; J: TRBJ2-7; V: TRBV2; CDR3: CASSPSLGRSAYEQYF; DNA: TGTGCCAGCAGCCCCTCCTTGGGGAGGAGTGCCTACGAGCAGTACTTC
D: NA; size: NA; J: TRBJ2-6; V: TRBV9; CDR3: CASSGTQSGANVLTF; DNA: TGTGCCAGCAGCGGGACCCAATCTGGGGCCAACGTCCTGACTTTC
D: TRBD2; size: NA; J: TRBJ2-7; V: TRBV7-2; CDR3: CASSLPAGASEQYF; DNA: TGTGCCAGCAGCTTACCAGCGGGAGCTTCGGAGCAGTACTTC
D: NA; size: once; J: TRBJ1-5; V: TRBV2; CDR3: CASSEDQPQHF; DNA: TGTGCCAGCAGTGAAGATCAGCCCCAGCATTTT
D: NA; size: once; J: TRBJ1-1; V: TRBV6-1; CDR3: CASSELGGTEAFF; DNA: TGTGCCAGCAGTGAACTAGGGGGCACTGAAGCTTTCTTT
D: NA; size: NA; J: TRBJ2-5; V: TRBV5-1; CDR3: CASSPSGAETQYF; DNA: TGCGCCAGCAGTCCCTCGGGGGCGGAGACCCAGTACTTC
D: NA; size: NA; J: TRBJ2-5; V: TRBV5-4; CDR3: CASSLLAADQETQYF; DNA: TGTGCCAGCAGCTTGTTAGCGGCCGACCAAGAGACCCAGTACTTC
D: NA; size: NA; J: TRBJ2-5; V: TRBV20-1; CDR3: CSARVSGAQYF; DNA: TGCAGTGCTAGAGTGTCCGGGGCCCAGTACTTC
D: NA; size: NA; J: TRBJ2-1; V: TRBV11-2; CDR3: CASSLVAQWGDNEQFF; DNA: TGTGCCAGCAGCTTAGTCGCTCAATGGGGTGACAATGAGCAGTTCTTC
D: TRBD1; size: once; J: TRBJ1-2; V: TRBV19; CDR3: CASSRLVPDRWDNYGYTF; DNA: TGTGCCAGTAGTAGACTAGTTCCGGACAGGTGGGATAACTATGGCTACACCTTC
D: NA; size: NA; J: TRBJ2-2; V: TRBV2; CDR3: CASSEAGYRANTGELFF; DNA: TGTGCCAGCAGTGAAGCGGGTTACAGGGCGAACACCGGGGAGCTGTTTTTT
D: NA; size: NA; J: TRBJ2-3; V: TRBV5-6; CDR3: CASRSRASTDTQYF; DNA: TGTGCCAGCAGGAGCAGGGCTAGCACAGATACGCAGTATTTT
D: NA; size: NA; J: TRBJ2-7; V: TRBV11-3; CDR3: CASSDTRKSSYEQYF; DNA: TGTGCCAGCAGCGATACTAGGAAGAGCTCCTACGAGCAGTACTTC
D: NA; size: NA; J: TRBJ1-2; V: TRBV28; CDR3: CASSLTPPRRAGYTF; DNA: TGTGCCAGCAGTTTAACCCCCCCACGGAGGGCCGGCTACACCTTC
D: NA; size: NA; J: TRBJ2-7; V: TRBV5-1; CDR3: CASSQPGTDEQYF; DNA: TGCGCCAGCAGCCAACCCGGGACCGACGAGCAGTACTTC
D: TRBD1; size: once; J: TRBJ2-7; V: TRBV6-1; CDR3: CATRGTATSYEQYF; DNA: TGTGCCACCAGAGGGACAGCTACCTCCTACGAGCAGTACTTC
D: NA; size: NA; J: TRBJ1-2; V: TRBV7-8; CDR3: CASSQPGQGRTGYTF; DNA: TGTGCCAGCAGCCAACCTGGTCAGGGGAGGACTGGCTACACCTTC
D: NA; size: NA; J: TRBJ2-7; V: TRBV5-4; CDR3: CASSPEIASHEQYF; DNA: TGTGCCAGCAGCCCGGAGATAGCATCCCACGAGCAGTACTTC
D: NA; size: NA; J: TRBJ2-5; V: TRBV19; CDR3: CASNQGSRGEETQYF; DNA: TGTGCCAGTAATCAGGGGAGTAGGGGAGAGGAGACCCAGTACTTC
D: NA; size: NA; J: TRBJ2-7; V: TRBV27; CDR3: CASSFWGSEQYF; DNA: TGTGCCAGCAGTTTTTGGGGCTCCGAGCAGTACTTC
D: NA; size: NA; J: TRBJ1-2; V: TRBV9; CDR3: CASSVGPFYTF; DNA: TGTGCCAGCAGCGTAGGGCCTTTCTACACCTTC
D: NA; size: NA; J: TRBJ2-7; V: TRBV6-4; CDR3: CASKAAYEQYF; DNA: TGTGCCAGCAAGGCAGCCTACGAGCAGTACTTC
D: TRBD1; size: NA; J: TRBJ1-2; V: TRBV2; CDR3: CASNGQGVSGYTF; DNA: TGTGCCAGCAACGGACAGGGTGTGTCTGGCTACACCTTC
D: TRBD1; size: NA; J: TRBJ2-7; V: TRBV7-2; CDR3: CASSLEQGDGYEQYF; DNA: TGTGCCAGCAGCTTAGAACAGGGGGACGGCTACGAGCAGTACTTC
D: NA; size: NA; J: TRBJ2-7; V: TRBV19; CDR3: CASSIWVGDSYEQYF; DNA: TGTGCCAGTAGTATTTGGGTGGGGGATTCCTACGAGCAGTACTTC
D: NA; size: NA; J: TRBJ2-5; V: TRBV6-4; CDR3: CASSDPLDYLQETQYF; DNA: TGTGCCAGCAGTGACCCTCTTGACTACCTCCAAGAGACCCAGTACTTC
D: TRBD2; size: NA; J: TRBJ2-7; V: TRBV6-6; CDR3: CASSYSSASGRSEQYF; DNA: TGTGCCAGCAGTTACTCGTCGGCTAGCGGGAGGTCCGAGCAGTACTTC
D: NA; size: once; J: TRBJ2-1; V: TRBV5-6; CDR3: CASSLRAGVYNEQFF; DNA: TGTGCCAGCAGCTTGAGAGCAGGGGTCTACAATGAGCAGTTCTTC